This is a list of T cell receptor beta chains from one sample in a study of blood T cell repertoires in COVID-19. Sequencing was performed with immunoSEQ multiplex PCR; in TCRdb, only in-frame clones are kept and a portion is missing. Found here are roughly 520,000 clones, approximately 87% of them singletons; the top ten hold 1.5% to 2%. Sequencing was carried out using PBMCs or T cells enriched from blood (not recorded which). All receptors come from a woman aged 40 to 50 who had recovered from COVID-19. Each CDR3 is given with its conserved first and last residue. Each record gives: D gene, J gene, clone size, V gene, CDR3 protein, CDR3 DNA. A D gene is named only where the DNA matches it firmly. Only some rows state a clone size, as once, few, many or a class for expanded clones.

d_gene: NA
j_gene: TRBJ2-2
abundance: NA
v_gene: TRBV10-1
CDR3aa: CASSVGGTGELFF
CDR3nt: TGCGCCAGCAGCGTGGGGGGCACCGGGGAGCTGTTTTTT

d_gene: TRBD2
j_gene: TRBJ2-2
abundance: once
v_gene: TRBV18
CDR3aa: CASSPRQREAGELFF
CDR3nt: TGTGCCAGCTCACCACGGCAGCGGGAGGCCGGGGAGCTGTTTTTT

d_gene: NA
j_gene: TRBJ1-2
abundance: NA
v_gene: TRBV19
CDR3aa: CASLNQGSPGSYTF
CDR3nt: TGTGCCAGCCTAAACCAGGGGTCGCCAGGGAGCTACACCTTC

d_gene: NA
j_gene: TRBJ1-1
abundance: NA
v_gene: TRBV7-2
CDR3aa: CASSRSRGTEAFF
CDR3nt: TGTGCCAGCAGTCGCTCTAGGGGGACTGAAGCTTTCTTT

d_gene: NA
j_gene: TRBJ1-6
abundance: NA
v_gene: TRBV5-1
CDR3aa: CASSRHGANSPLHF
CDR3nt: TGCGCCAGCAGCCGACATGGGGCAAATTCACCCCTCCACTTT

d_gene: NA
j_gene: TRBJ1-1
abundance: NA
v_gene: TRBV2
CDR3aa: CASSKEDTEAFF
CDR3nt: TGTGCCAGCAGCAAGGAGGACACTGAAGCTTTCTTT

d_gene: NA
j_gene: TRBJ1-1
abundance: once
v_gene: TRBV6-5
CDR3aa: CASGVGDYGTEAFF
CDR3nt: TGTGCCAGCGGGGTTGGAGACTATGGGACTGAAGCTTTCTTT

d_gene: TRBD2
j_gene: TRBJ2-7
abundance: NA
v_gene: TRBV29-1
CDR3aa: CSVRREVPLVEQYF
CDR3nt: TGCAGCGTTAGGCGGGAGGTCCCCTTGGTCGAGCAGTACTTC

d_gene: TRBD1
j_gene: TRBJ1-2
abundance: NA
v_gene: TRBV19
CDR3aa: CASSIDGISGQTNYGYTF
CDR3nt: TGTGCCAGTAGTATAGATGGGATTTCGGGACAGACTAACTATGGCTACACCTTC

d_gene: TRBD2
j_gene: TRBJ2-3
abundance: NA
v_gene: TRBV9
CDR3aa: CASSVGGRVTDTQYF
CDR3nt: TGTGCCAGCAGCGTCGGCGGGAGGGTGACAGATACGCAGTATTTT

d_gene: TRBD1
j_gene: TRBJ1-2
abundance: NA
v_gene: TRBV5-1
CDR3aa: CASSPGQWDPYGYTF
CDR3nt: TGCGCCAGCAGCCCGGGACAGTGGGACCCCTATGGCTACACCTTC

d_gene: NA
j_gene: TRBJ2-5
abundance: NA
v_gene: TRBV18
CDR3aa: CASSLQLTVQETQYF
CDR3nt: TGTGCCAGCTCACTTCAATTGACAGTTCAAGAGACCCAGTACTTC

d_gene: TRBD1
j_gene: TRBJ2-2
abundance: NA
v_gene: TRBV7-9
CDR3aa: CASSLRTGGGTGELFF
CDR3nt: TGTGCCAGCAGCTTAAGGACAGGGGGAGGAACCGGGGAGCTGTTTTTT

d_gene: TRBD2
j_gene: TRBJ2-1
abundance: NA
v_gene: TRBV6-5
CDR3aa: CASSYSLSGGEDEQFF
CDR3nt: TGTGCCAGCAGTTACTCGCTCTCGGGAGGGGAGGATGAGCAGTTCTTC

d_gene: TRBD1
j_gene: TRBJ1-1
abundance: NA
v_gene: TRBV11-3
CDR3aa: CASSLVTGAFNTEAFF
CDR3nt: TGTGCCAGCAGCTTAGTTACAGGGGCCTTCAACACTGAAGCTTTCTTT

d_gene: NA
j_gene: TRBJ1-4
abundance: NA
v_gene: TRBV27
CDR3aa: CASRPQGTNEKLFF
CDR3nt: TGTGCCAGCAGGCCACAGGGAACTAATGAAAAACTGTTTTTT

d_gene: NA
j_gene: TRBJ2-7
abundance: NA
v_gene: TRBV4-3
CDR3aa: CASSQGATSYEQYF
CDR3nt: TGCGCCAGCAGCCAAGGGGCGACTAGTTACGAGCAGTACTTC

d_gene: TRBD1
j_gene: TRBJ1-5
abundance: NA
v_gene: TRBV5-8
CDR3aa: CASSSDRGQGQPQHF
CDR3nt: TGTGCCAGCAGTTCGGACAGGGGGCAGGGTCAGCCCCAGCATTTT

d_gene: NA
j_gene: TRBJ1-1
abundance: NA
v_gene: TRBV6-5
CDR3aa: CASSSSGTEAFF
CDR3nt: TGTGCCAGCAGTTCTTCAGGGACTGAAGCTTTCTTT

d_gene: NA
j_gene: TRBJ2-1
abundance: once
v_gene: TRBV4-3
CDR3aa: CASSQNRGGEQFF
CDR3nt: TGCGCCAGCAGCCAAAACAGGGGAGGTGAGCAGTTCTTC

d_gene: NA
j_gene: TRBJ1-1
abundance: NA
v_gene: TRBV4-1
CDR3aa: CASSQAVVGGVKAFF
CDR3nt: TGCGCCAGCAGCCAAGCGGTGGTGGGAGGGGTCAAAGCTTTCTTT

d_gene: NA
j_gene: TRBJ1-2
abundance: NA
v_gene: TRBV27
CDR3aa: CASSLSNRVGGYTF
CDR3nt: TGTGCCAGCAGTTTATCGAACCGGGTTGGGGGCTACACCTTC

d_gene: NA
j_gene: TRBJ1-5
abundance: NA
v_gene: TRBV19
CDR3aa: CASSIRVDQPQHF
CDR3nt: TGTGCCAGTAGTATTCGTGTAGATCAGCCCCAGCATTTT

d_gene: TRBD1
j_gene: TRBJ2-2
abundance: NA
v_gene: TRBV10-3
CDR3aa: CAIGQGGTGELFF
CDR3nt: TGTGCCATCGGACAGGGAGGCACCGGGGAGCTGTTTTTT

d_gene: TRBD2
j_gene: TRBJ2-2
abundance: NA
v_gene: TRBV4-2
CDR3aa: CASSQPSGITGELFF
CDR3nt: TGTGCCAGCAGCCAACCTAGCGGTATCACCGGGGAGCTGTTTTTT

d_gene: NA
j_gene: TRBJ1-2
abundance: NA
v_gene: TRBV29-1
CDR3aa: CSVDMGLTNYGYTF
CDR3nt: TGCAGCGTTGATATGGGACTGACTAACTATGGCTACACCTTC

d_gene: TRBD1
j_gene: TRBJ1-5
abundance: NA
v_gene: TRBV18
CDR3aa: CASSRTLGTGVSQPQHF
CDR3nt: TGTGCCAGCTCACGAACCCTTGGGACAGGGGTTTCTCAGCCCCAGCATTTT

d_gene: NA
j_gene: TRBJ2-5
abundance: NA
v_gene: TRBV14
CDR3aa: CASSQVKETQYF
CDR3nt: TGTGCCAGCAGCCAAGTCAAAGAGACCCAGTACTTC

d_gene: NA
j_gene: TRBJ1-6
abundance: NA
v_gene: TRBV14
CDR3aa: CASSQVSRLSPLHF
CDR3nt: TGTGCCAGCAGCCAAGTTTCGAGGTTGTCACCCCTCCACTTT

d_gene: TRBD1
j_gene: TRBJ1-2
abundance: NA
v_gene: TRBV24-1
CDR3aa: CATSDRGRSNGYTF
CDR3nt: TGTGCCACCAGTGACAGGGGGCGGTCCAATGGCTACACCTTC

d_gene: NA
j_gene: TRBJ1-1
abundance: once
v_gene: TRBV29-1
CDR3aa: CSTLPRVTSTEAFF
CDR3nt: TGCAGCACCCTGCCCCGGGTGACCTCCACTGAAGCTTTCTTT

d_gene: NA
j_gene: TRBJ1-2
abundance: NA
v_gene: TRBV19
CDR3aa: CASSIGTFLGYTF
CDR3nt: TGTGCCAGTAGTATAGGGACATTCCTGGGCTACACCTTC

d_gene: TRBD1
j_gene: TRBJ1-3
abundance: few
v_gene: TRBV19
CDR3aa: CASSGRGTASFGNTIYF
CDR3nt: TGTGCCAGTAGTGGAAGGGGGACAGCTTCTTTCGGAAACACCATATATTTT